One sample yielded the 20 T cell receptor beta chains listed below, sequenced in a study of cytomegalovirus exposure and HLA in healthy donors. A multiplex PCR was run with 60 Vbeta primers and 13 Jbeta primers. Sequencing used immunoSEQ multiplex PCR; TCRdb keeps in-frame clones, though not all of them. The sample holds around 210,000 clones, roughly 81% seen once. Sequenced: PBMCs. These receptors were obtained from a girl aged 2-15 years in good health and CMV-seronegative.

This clone showed up just once. The V gene is TRBV10-3, the J gene TRBJ1-2; perhaps TRBD1 as D (5 bases). The CDR3 is made up of 11 amino acids. V lost 2 bases, J lost 8 bases, and 6 bases lay in between. CDR1 ENHRY and CDR2 SYGVKD come from the germline V gene. The CDR3 loop reads CAISEQGGYTF. CDR3 DNA: TGTGCCATCAGTGAGCAGGGAGGCTACACCTTC.

This clone has a handful of counts. This rearrangement joins TRBV18 to TRBJ2-4; a possible D gene is TRBD1 (5 bases). The CDR3 loop spans 15 amino acids. CDR1 is KGHSH, CDR2 LQKENI, per germline. V was clipped by 3 bases and J by 1 base, with 10 bases between them. CDR3 sequence (DNA): TGTGCCAGCTCACCTTTACAGGCGGCCAAAAACATTCAGTACTTC. This codes for CASSPLQAAKNIQYF.

The chain has TRBV29-1 and TRBJ2-5; D gene unclear. The germline V gene has CDR1 SQVTM and CDR2 ANQGSEA. The CDR3 sequence is 11 residues long. The germline V and J ends were trimmed by 7 bases and 7 bases, with 13 bases remaining between them. CDR3 residues: CSATVPRTQYF. The CDR3 DNA reads TGCAGCGCCACGGTCCCGAGGACCCAGTACTTC.

The gene calls are TRBV23-1 and TRBJ1-6; maybe TRBD1 (5 bases). TRBV23-1 is identified as an open reading frame with a role that is uncertain. This CDR3 has 16 residues. Trimming took off 4 bases at V and 0 bases at J, with 10 bases between the two ends. The CDR3: CASSRGVSSYNSPLHF. The DNA of the CDR3 is TGCGCCAGCAGTCGGGGGGTGAGCTCCTATAATTCACCCCTCCACTTT.

There are a few counts of this clone. The J gene is TRBJ1-2, the V gene TRBV7-8; no clear D gene. V was trimmed by 1 base and J by 3 bases, leaving 6 bases between them. The V gene's germline CDR1 is SGHVS and CDR2 FQNEAQ. The CDR3 loop spans 13 amino acids. Here the CDR3 reads CASSLGGYYGYTF. CDR3 coding DNA: TGTGCCAGCAGCTTAGGAGGGTACTATGGCTACACCTTC.

This clone was recorded a few times. The genes are TRBV19 and TRBJ1-5; D call uncertain. The CDR3 covers 14 residues. Germline V lookup: CDR1 LNHDA, CDR2 SQIVND (reference sequence). V shed 6 bases and J shed 1 base, with 10 bases lying between them. CDR3 sequence reads: CASSDSGSNQPQHF. In DNA, the CDR3 is TGTGCCAGTAGCGATTCGGGGAGCAATCAGCCCCAGCATTTT.

The chain couples TRBV27 to TRBJ1-2; 11 bases agree with TRBD1. From germline, CDR1 is MNHEY and CDR2 SMNVEV (reference sequence). V was pared by 3 bases and J by 4 bases, with 16 bases of the junction left unmatched. The CDR3 is made up of 19 amino acids. CDR3 residues: CASSFRNVGTGGRFYGYTF. In DNA form, the CDR3 reads TGTGCCAGCAGTTTTCGGAATGTAGGGACAGGGGGTCGGTTCTATGGCTACACCTTC.

V is TRBV6-4 and J is TRBJ2-1; 11 nucleotides agree with TRBD2. V lost 2 bases and J lost 7; bases outside the gene matches: 1. Germline V gene sequence: CDR1 MRHNA, CDR2 SNTAGT. This CDR3 comprises 14 residues. The CDR3 is CASSDGTSGNEQFF. CDR3 sequence (DNA): TGTGCCAGCAGTGACGGGACTAGCGGTAATGAGCAGTTCTTC.

This clone was seen a few times. The rearrangement joins TRBV7-9 to TRBJ1-1; no clear D. The CDR3 totals 11 residues. CDR1 is SEHNR and CDR2 is FQNEAQ in the germline V gene (reference sequence). Trimming left V 2 bases short and J 11 bases short, with 9 bases between. In DNA, the CDR3 is TGTGCCAGCAGCTTACGGGGATCTGCTTTCTTT. Translation: CASSLRGSAFF.

The chain has TRBV7-8 and TRBJ2-3; 10 nucleotides match TRBD2. From germline, CDR1 is SGHVS and CDR2 FQNEAQ. V was clipped by 1 base and J by 1 base; unmatched bases: 2. There are 16 residues in the CDR3. The CDR3 loop is CASSLESGGGTDTQYF. The CDR3 region has the DNA TGTGCCAGCAGCTTAGAGAGCGGGGGGGGCACAGATACGCAGTATTTT.

J is TRBJ2-1 and V is TRBV19; TRBD2 agrees at 10 bases. The CDR3 extends over 14 amino acids. The germline gives CDR1 LNHDA, CDR2 SQIVND (reference sequence). V was clipped by 10 bases and J by 5 bases; unmatched bases: 8. CDR3 sequence: CANHSGRFDNEQFF. CDR3 coding DNA: TGTGCCAACCATAGCGGGAGGTTCGACAATGAGCAGTTCTTC.

The chain recombines TRBV27 with TRBJ2-7; TRBD2 is a possible D gene (6 bases). V lost 8 bases and J 0 bases, leaving 17 bases between the germline ends. CDR1 and CDR2 (germline): MNHEY, SMNVEV (reference sequence). This CDR3 is built from 15 residues. CDR3: CASSRDFRSSYEQYF. CDR3 nucleotide sequence: TGTGCCAGCTCCCGGGACTTTCGAAGCTCCTACGAGCAGTACTTC.

The chain recombines TRBV9 with TRBJ1-4; D gene ambiguous. The V gene lost 7 bases and the J gene lost 5 bases, with 3 bases spanning the gap. The CDR3 extends over 10 amino acids. Germline V CDR1 and CDR2: SGDLS, YYNGEE. The CDR3 DNA sequence: TGTGCCAGCTTAAATGAAAAACTGTTTTTT. Translating it yields CASLNEKLFF.

This chain uses TRBV18 with TRBJ2-1; D is uncertain. CDR1 and CDR2 from the germline V gene are KGHSH and LQKENI. The CDR3 loop spans 12 amino acids. The V and J ends lost 6 bases and 8 bases respectively, with 11 bases between them. DNA for the CDR3: TGTGCCAGCTCGCAAAAACGCGATGAGCAGTTCTTC. Protein: CASSQKRDEQFF. Supplemented by reference TRBV18 and TRBJ2-1, the full variable domain reads NAGVMQNPRHLVRRRGQEARLRCSPMKGHSHVYWYRQLPEEGLKFMVYLQKENIIDESGMPKERFSAEFPKEGPSILRIQQVVRGDSAAYFCASSQKRDEQFFGPGTRLTVL.

This clone was seen at least ten times. This chain connects TRBV5-6 to TRBJ1-2; the D gene is possibly TRBD1 (5 bases). With 2 bases removed from V and 8 bases from J, the gap between germline ends came to 13 bases. Germline CDR1 and CDR2: SGHDT and YYEEEE. The CDR3 sequence is 13 residues long. CDR3 protein: CASSFPGRGGYTF. The CDR3, as DNA: TGTGCCAGCAGCTTTCCAGGGCGTGGGGGCTACACCTTC.

The chain employs TRBV19 and TRBJ1-1; TRBD1 matches 7 bases. V shed 11 bases and J 0 bases; nucleotides not matched to a gene: 12. The CDR3 covers 15 residues. Germline loops: CDR1 LNHDA, CDR2 SQIVND (reference sequence). This CDR3 reads CAGTVTGSMNTEAFF. Here the CDR3 DNA reads TGTGCCGGTACCGTGACAGGGAGTATGAACACTGAAGCTTTCTTT.

This chain uses TRBV6-8 with TRBJ1-1, with 8 bases aligning to TRBD1. J gave up 0 bases and V 0 bases, and 15 bases lay outside the gene matches. This CDR3 contains 20 residues. Germline values: CDR1 MNHGY, CDR2 SAAAGT. Here the CDR3 reads CASSYSGTGLHVTMNTEAFF. CDR3 DNA: TGTGCCAGCAGTTACTCCGGGACAGGCCTTCACGTTACCATGAACACTGAAGCTTTCTTT.

Only one count was recorded for this clone. This chain links TRBV10-3 with TRBJ2-5; D not resolved. The CDR3 is made up of 12 amino acids. The V gene's germline CDR1 is ENHRY and CDR2 SYGVKD. The V end was cut by 0 bases, the J end by 5 bases, with 4 bases between. The CDR3 region has the DNA TGTGCCATCAGTGAGTCGAGTGAGACCCAGTACTTC. Its translation: CAISESSETQYF.

The chain recombines TRBV5-5 with TRBJ1-5, with 10 bases aligning to TRBD1. CDR1 is SGHKS, CDR2 YYEKEE, per germline (reference sequence). This CDR3 comprises 16 residues. With 4 bases clipped from V and 5 bases from J, the junction kept 9 bases outside the gene matches. CDR3 bases: TGTGCCAGCAGCAAAGACAGGGGGCTGTATGATCAGCCCCAGCATTTT. This encodes CASSKDRGLYDQPQHF.

In regard to this clone: The sample has other DNA sequences that encode this CDR3 too. This chain connects TRBV29-1 to TRBJ2-7, with TRBD1 matching over 7 bases. The V gene's germline CDR1 is SQVTM and CDR2 ANQGSEA. The V segment lost 4 bases and the J segment 5 bases; nucleotides outside the gene matches: 2. This CDR3 has 11 residues. The CDR3 nucleotides are TGCAGCGTTGGACAGGGCCACGAGCAGTACTTC. Protein product: CSVGQGHEQYF.